The next 16 T cell receptor beta chains were all read from a single sample in a study of T cell changes during pregnancy in multiple sclerosis. TCRdb's copy holds only in-frame clones and misses some; the assay was immunoSEQ multiplex PCR. The table records tens of thousands of clones, around 90% of them present only once. This sample comprised CD4+ T cells from peripheral blood mononuclear cells, obtained before pregnancy. The origin of the receptors is a female donor with multiple sclerosis, enrolled in a pregnancy study.

The rearrangement joins TRBV5-1 to TRBJ1-2; 7 bases are shared with TRBD1. The germline V gene encodes CDR1 SGHRS and CDR2 YFSETQ. CDR3 size: 14 residues. V gave up 4 bases and J gave up 8 bases; unmatched junction bases: 11. CDR3 sequence reads: CASSLQATGNGYTF. CDR3 nucleotide sequence: TGCGCCAGCAGCCTTCAGGCGACAGGGAACGGCTACACCTTC.

This rearrangement joins TRBV30 to TRBJ1-2; 9 bases fit TRBD1. Germline lookup yields CDR1 GTSNPN and CDR2 SVGIG (reference sequence). The J segment lost 4 bases and the V segment lost 2 bases, leaving 2 bases of the junction unmatched. The CDR3 consists of 13 residues. The CDR3 here is CAWSRQGGYGYTF. DNA for the CDR3: TGTGCCTGGAGTAGACAGGGGGGCTATGGCTACACCTTC.

J is TRBJ2-7 and V is TRBV5-1; TRBD1 aligns across 10 bases. The CDR3 is 14 residues long. Germline-derived CDR1 and CDR2 are SGHRS and YFSETQ. The V segment lost 2 bases and the J segment 4 bases; nucleotides outside the gene matches: 3. The CDR3 loop reads CASSFGQGGYEQYF. Here the CDR3 DNA reads TGCGCCAGCAGCTTCGGACAGGGGGGGTACGAGCAGTACTTC.

The rearrangement joins TRBV5-1 to TRBJ2-7; 15 bases map to TRBD2. Trimming removed 3 bases from V and 0 bases from J; junction bases left unmatched: 1. The CDR3 runs to 16 residues. Germline values: CDR1 SGHRS, CDR2 YFSETQ. For the CDR3, the DNA is TGCGCCAGCAGCTCGGGACTAGCGGGGGGCTCCTACGAGCAGTACTTC. Protein product: CASSSGLAGGSYEQYF.

The rearrangement links TRBV30 to TRBJ1-2; D possibly corresponds to TRBD1 (5 bases). V was cut by 4 bases and J by 3 bases, with 18 bases left in between. CDR3 length equals 15 residues. Germline V CDR1 and CDR2: GTSNPN, SVGIG (reference sequence). Here the CDR3 DNA reads TGTGCCTGGATGAAGCAAGGGGCTGGATACTATGGCTACACCTTC. It yields the protein CAWMKQGAGYYGYTF.

This chain joins TRBV23-1 and TRBJ2-5; 10 bases are a match to TRBD2. TRBV23-1 is noted as an ORF with a role that remains uncertain. CDR3 size: 19 residues. V shed 2 bases and J 0 bases; nucleotides not matched to a gene: 12. This chain's CDR3 is CASSQVGIKLAGNQETQYF. CDR3 DNA: TGCGCCAGCAGTCAAGTGGGCATAAAACTAGCGGGAAACCAAGAGACCCAGTACTTC.

This chain connects TRBV2 to TRBJ2-3; the D gene is possibly TRBD1 (5 bases). There are 17 residues in the CDR3. Looked up from germline, CDR1 is SNHLY and CDR2 is FYNNEI. V was pared by 4 bases and J by 4 bases, with 21 bases between. The CDR3 loop reads CASSAATSTDRADTQYF. As DNA, the CDR3 is TGTGCCAGCAGTGCTGCTACGTCGACAGATAGGGCAGATACGCAGTATTTT.

This clone has just one count. The CDR3 region is CAISEYSTEVNQPQHF. Written as DNA, the CDR3 is TGTGCCATCAGTGAGTACAGTACAGAAGTCAATCAGCCCCAGCATTTT. V is TRBV10-3 and J is TRBJ1-5; D gene ambiguous. V gave up 1 base and J gave up 3 bases, with 13 bases separating them. Per the germline V gene, CDR1 is ENHRY and CDR2 is SYGVKD. The CDR3 contains 16 residues.

The chain has TRBV20-1 and TRBJ2-5; unclear D gene. V shed 2 bases and J shed 3 bases, with 4 bases lying between them. Germline assignment: CDR1 DFQATT and CDR2 SNEGSKA (reference sequence). The length of the CDR3 is 11 residues. Here the CDR3 DNA reads TGCAGTGCTAGACAGGAAGAGACCCAGTACTTC. Amino acid sequence: CSARQEETQYF.

CDR3 sequence reads: CASSLSGQPSNEQFF. The CDR3, as DNA: TGTGCCAGCAGCCTCTCCGGACAGCCCTCCAATGAGCAGTTCTTC. The chain recombines TRBV7-3 with TRBJ2-1; D is possibly TRBD1 (6 bases). Germline CDR1 and CDR2: SGHTA and FQGTGA. V was clipped by 5 bases and J by 6 bases, with 17 bases between them. The CDR3 contains 15 residues.

The V call is TRBV4-3, the J call TRBJ2-7; 11 bases map to TRBD1. The CDR3 is 15 residues long. The V and J ends lost 2 bases and 5 bases, in that order; junction bases with no gene match: 5. From germline, CDR1 is LGHNA and CDR2 YSLEER. The CDR3 DNA is TGCGCCAGCAGCCAAAGGACAGGGGGCGACGACGAGCAGTACTTC. It yields the protein CASSQRTGGDDEQYF.

The chain employs TRBV5-6 and TRBJ2-6; D possibly corresponds to TRBD2 (5 bases). CDR3 length equals 15 residues. Germline-derived CDR1 and CDR2 are SGHDT and YYEEEE. V shed 5 bases and J shed 1 base, with 10 bases lying between them. The CDR3 region is CASSSRRSGANVLTF. Written as DNA, the CDR3 is TGTGCCAGCAGTTCTCGGAGGTCTGGGGCCAACGTCCTGACTTTC.

This clone was seen a handful of times. The V call is TRBV7-3, the J call TRBJ2-7, with a weak D call TRBD2 (6 bases). Germline-derived CDR1 and CDR2 are SGHTA and FQGTGA. There are 10 residues in the CDR3. DNA for the CDR3: TGTTGGGGGGAGGAATACGAGCAGTACTTC. It translates to CWGEEYEQYF.

The genes are TRBV7-2 and TRBJ2-4; 10 bases align to TRBD2. This CDR3 spans 19 amino acids. Trimming took 1 base from V and 3 from J; bases not matched to a gene: 12. The germline V gene encodes CDR1 SGHTA and CDR2 FQGNSA. The CDR3 here is CASSLESGGAGLGKNIQYF. CDR3 coding DNA: TGTGCCAGCAGCTTAGAAAGCGGGGGGGCCGGTCTAGGCAAAAACATTCAGTACTTC. Full variable domain (remainder filled in from reference TRBV7-2 and TRBJ2-4): GAGVSQSPSNKVTEKGKDVELRCDPISGHTALYWYRQSLGQGLEFLIYFQGNSAPDKSGLPSDRFSAERTGGSVSTLTIQRTQQEDSAVYLCASSLESGGAGLGKNIQYFGAGTRLSVL.

The rearrangement links TRBV9 to TRBJ2-7; TRBD2 matches 7 bases. Trimming cost V 0 bases and J 7 bases; bases outside gene matches: 13. Germline assignment: CDR1 SGDLS and CDR2 YYNGEE. The CDR3 runs to 16 residues. The DNA of the CDR3 is TGTGCCAGCAGCGTAGGGGGAGCGGGGTTCTCCTTGGAGCAGTACTTC. Its protein is CASSVGGAGFSLEQYF.

The chain combines TRBV12-5 with TRBJ2-1, with D possibly matching TRBD1 (5 bases). Germline loops: CDR1 LGHNT, CDR2 FRNRAP. The V end lost 5 bases, the J end lost 6 bases, and 11 bases lay between the germline ends. CDR3 length: 13 amino acids. The CDR3 bases are TGTGCTAGTGGTCAGGACACCACCAATGAGCAGTTCTTC. This gives the protein CASGQDTTNEQFF.